A single sample is the source of the 27 T cell receptor beta chains below, sequenced in a study of shared clonotypes between healthy human individuals. The repertoire was sequenced with immunoSEQ multiplex PCR; TCRdb's copy has only in-frame clones and lacks some. The sample lists more than 2,000,000 clones, 85% to 95% seen once, with 0.3% to 0.4% in the top ten. Sample: naive CD4+ T cells from PBMCs. Subset noted: CD45RA+ positively selected. The source is a man younger than 35 in good health. Some clones in this sample may be carry-over from other donors' samples.

The gene calls are TRBV28 and TRBJ1-1, with 7 bases fitting TRBD1. The CDR3 contains 16 residues. The junction had 11 bases not matched to a gene; V was cut back by 6 bases and J by 1 base. CDR1 is MDHEN, CDR2 SYDVKM, per germline. This CDR3 is CASSRRATGKNTEAFF. The CDR3 nucleotides read TGTGCCAGCAGCCGCAGGGCGACAGGGAAGAACACTGAAGCTTTCTTT.

The chain recombines TRBV6-1 with TRBJ2-7; 7 positions match TRBD2. This CDR3 spans 14 amino acids. From germline, CDR1 is MNHNS and CDR2 SASEGT. The V and J ends lost 8 bases and 2 bases, in that order; junction bases with no gene match: 9. The DNA for the CDR3 is TGTGCCAGCTCTGAGGGAGGGAGAACCTACGAGCAGTACTTC. Its protein product is CASSEGGRTYEQYF.

V and J are TRBV6-6 and TRBJ2-3, with 7 nucleotides matching TRBD1. Trimming took 0 bases from V and 12 from J; bases not matched to a gene: 12. Per the germline V gene, CDR1 is MNHNY and CDR2 is SVGAGI (reference sequence). The CDR3 is 15 amino acids. The CDR3: CASSYSTGRLERQYF. CDR3 DNA: TGTGCCAGCAGTTACTCGACAGGGCGGCTGGAACGCCAGTATTTT.

This sequence joins TRBV5-4 and TRBJ1-1; D is unclear. V gave up 1 base and J gave up 2 bases, with 12 bases separating them. The CDR3 length is 15 residues. CDR1 and CDR2 (germline): SGHNT, YYREEE (reference sequence). CDR3 in amino acids: CASSLTEATNTEAFF. Here the CDR3 DNA reads TGTGCCAGCAGCTTGACAGAGGCAACCAACACTGAAGCTTTCTTT.

Only one count was recorded for this clone. The CDR3 coding sequence is TGCGCCAGCAGCTTAAATTCCGGGAATTACAATGAGCAGTTCTTC. Amino acids: CASSLNSGNYNEQFF. V usage is TRBV5-1 and J usage is TRBJ2-1, with D perhaps TRBD2 (5 bases). Germline V gene data show CDR1 as SGHRS and CDR2 as YFSETQ. V lost 2 bases to trimming and J lost 4 bases, with 13 bases between them. CDR3 length equals 15 residues.

This clone was found a few times. This chain uses TRBV29-1 with TRBJ1-1; D not certain. The CDR3 loop spans 11 amino acids. With 7 bases removed from V and 5 bases from J, the gap between germline ends came to 11 bases. CDR1 SQVTM and CDR2 ANQGSEA come from the germline V gene. CDR3 nucleotides: TGCAGCGGAAATGTCCCGACTGAAGCTTTCTTT. This encodes CSGNVPTEAFF.

J is TRBJ2-1 and V is TRBV28, with 8 positions matching TRBD2. V shed 7 bases, J shed 10 bases, and the junction held 12 bases outside the gene matches. Germline values: CDR1 MDHEN, CDR2 SYDVKM. The CDR3 spans 14 residues. This CDR3 is CASMAGGTFGEQFF. The CDR3 DNA follows: TGTGCCAGCATGGCGGGAGGCACCTTCGGGGAGCAGTTCTTC.

A note on this clone: This sample also contains other DNA sequences that code for the same CDR3. The CDR3 sequence: CASSLSRDTEAFF. CDR3 DNA sequence: TGTGCCAGCTCACTGTCCAGGGACACTGAAGCTTTCTTT. V usage is TRBV18 and J usage is TRBJ1-1; D is perhaps TRBD1 (5 bases). The CDR3 is 13 residues long. Per the germline V gene, CDR1 is KGHSH and CDR2 is LQKENI. The V end was cut by 4 bases, the J end by 3 bases, with 9 bases between.

The chain joins TRBV28 to TRBJ1-1; the match to TRBD1 covers 9 bases. The germline V gene encodes CDR1 MDHEN and CDR2 SYDVKM. There are 15 residues in the CDR3. Trimming at V came to 5 bases and at J to 5 bases, leaving 9 bases not matched to a gene. CDR3 in DNA: TGTGCCAGCAGTGAAACACAGGGGGCGAGGACTGAAGCTTTCTTT. Translating it yields CASSETQGARTEAFF.

The chain combines TRBV2 with TRBJ1-2; 8 nucleotides line up with TRBD1. CDR1 and CDR2 (germline): SNHLY, FYNNEI. The CDR3 runs to 13 residues. The trim removed 4 bases at V and 11 bases at J, leaving 9 bases unmatched. The chain's CDR3 is CASSGRQGARYTF. The CDR3 nucleotides are TGTGCCAGCAGTGGTAGGCAGGGGGCGCGGTACACCTTC.

The rearrangement joins TRBV7-9 to TRBJ2-6; D could derive from TRBD1 or TRBD2 (5 bases each). V shed 5 bases and J shed 4 bases, with 12 bases lying between them. The V gene's germline CDR1 is SEHNR and CDR2 FQNEAQ (reference sequence). The CDR3 is 15 amino acids. For the CDR3, the DNA is TGTGCCAGCAGCCGCTCCGGGACCGGGGCCAACGTCCTGACTTTC. It codes for CASSRSGTGANVLTF.

The V call is TRBV19, the J call TRBJ1-1; 11 positions agree with TRBD1. V lost 7 bases, J lost 6 bases, and 7 bases stayed unmatched. Germline V CDR1 and CDR2: LNHDA, SQIVND (reference sequence). This CDR3 is built from 14 residues. Here the CDR3 reads CASTNPGQGAEAFF. In DNA, the CDR3 is TGTGCCAGTACTAATCCGGGACAGGGGGCTGAAGCTTTCTTT.

V and J are TRBV15 and TRBJ1-2; 7 bases line up with TRBD1. The V gene end was trimmed by 0 bases and the J gene end by 12 bases; junction bases not matched to a gene: 7. Looked up from germline, CDR1 is LNHNV and CDR2 is YYDKDF (reference sequence). This CDR3 has 13 residues. The CDR3 region has the DNA TGTGCCACCAGCAGAGATGGGACAGAAGGACACACCTTC. It is translated as CATSRDGTEGHTF.

The chain couples TRBV6-5 to TRBJ1-2; maybe TRBD1 (5 bases). The CDR3 extends over 15 amino acids. The germline gives CDR1 MNHEY, CDR2 SVGAGI. Trimming removed 5 bases from V and 3 bases from J, with 16 bases in between. CDR3 DNA sequence: TGTGCCAGCAGTCCTTTCAGGGTGGATTACTATGGCTACACCTTC. It encodes CASSPFRVDYYGYTF.

This chain joins TRBV6-5 and TRBJ2-5, with a possible D match to TRBD1 (5 bases). The J call may be in error: the DNA end matches TRBJ2-7 better. This CDR3 is built from 15 residues. Per germline, CDR1 MNHEY and CDR2 SVGAGI. CDR3 residues: CASRRTGDSFYEQYF. DNA for the CDR3: TGTGCCAGCAGGAGAACGGGTGACAGCTTCTACGAGCAGTACTTC.

This chain uses TRBV7-3 with TRBJ2-3, with 9 bases matching TRBD1. This CDR3 has 13 residues. Germline assignment: CDR1 SGHTA and CDR2 FQGTGA. With V trimmed by 3 bases and J by 6 bases, 1 base remained unmatched. The CDR3 sequence is CASSLGQGDTQYF. The CDR3 bases are TGTGCCAGCAGCTTGGGACAGGGCGATACGCAGTATTTT.

This rearrangement joins TRBV27 to TRBJ1-1; D unresolved. This CDR3 contains 17 residues. Germline assignment: CDR1 MNHEY and CDR2 SMNVEV (reference sequence). Trimming took off 6 bases at V and 1 base at J, with 21 bases between the two ends. The CDR3 DNA is TGTGCCAGCAGAGTCACCCCTCCCCGGCAGGCGAACACTGAAGCTTTCTTT. Translating it yields CASRVTPPRQANTEAFF.

The V gene is TRBV28, the J gene TRBJ1-4; TRBD1 is a possible D gene (5 bases). V was clipped by 7 bases and J by 6 bases, with 24 bases between them. Germline V lookup: CDR1 MDHEN, CDR2 SYDVKM. The CDR3 is 17 amino acids. This chain's CDR3 is CASTLGGGVGPYEKLFF. The CDR3 coding sequence is TGTGCCAGCACTCTTGGGGGAGGGGTTGGTCCTTATGAAAAACTGTTTTTT.

V usage is TRBV18 and J usage is TRBJ2-7; maybe TRBD1 (5 bases). Germline CDR1 and CDR2: KGHSH and LQKENI. This CDR3 contains 16 residues. Deletions cut 0 bases from V and 2 bases from J, with 14 bases between. The CDR3 spells CASSPPGQGLTYEQYF. Here the CDR3 DNA reads TGTGCCAGCTCACCACCGGGCCAGGGATTAACCTACGAGCAGTACTTC.

CDR3 region: CASSPPLAVYEQYF. Written as DNA, the CDR3 is TGTGCCAGCAGCCCCCCACTAGCGGTCTACGAGCAGTACTTC. The genes are TRBV28 and TRBJ2-7; 8 nucleotides match TRBD2. CDR1 MDHEN and CDR2 SYDVKM come from the germline V gene. With 6 bases clipped from V and 3 bases from J, the junction kept 7 bases outside the gene matches. CDR3 length: 14 amino acids.

V and J are TRBV30 and TRBJ2-1, with 9 positions matching TRBD2. CDR1 is GTSNPN and CDR2 is SVGIG in the germline V gene (reference sequence). V lost 1 base to trimming and J lost 3 bases; unmatched junction nucleotides: 7. The CDR3 has 16 amino acids. CDR3 residues: CAWSGTTSGFYNEQFF. DNA of the CDR3: TGTGCCTGGAGTGGGACGACTAGCGGATTCTACAATGAGCAGTTCTTC.

The genes are TRBV6-5 and TRBJ1-3; no clear D gene. CDR1 MNHEY and CDR2 SVGAGI come from the germline V gene. Deletions cut 7 bases from V and 2 bases from J, with 12 bases between. This CDR3 spans 14 amino acids. The CDR3 bases are TGTGCCAGCAAGGGCGGGGTCGCTGGAAACACCATATATTTT. It specifies CASKGGVAGNTIYF.

DNA of the CDR3: TGTGCCACCAGCAGACGAGACAGGGAGAATCAGCCCCAGCATTTT. Translated: CATSRRDRENQPQHF. This chain joins TRBV15 and TRBJ1-5; 7 positions agree with TRBD1. Trimming at V came to 2 bases and at J to 4 bases, leaving 5 bases not matched to a gene. The CDR3 totals 15 residues. Germline CDR1 is LNHNV and CDR2 is YYDKDF (reference sequence).

The chain employs TRBV4-3 and TRBJ2-1; tentatively, D is TRBD1 or TRBD2 (6 bases each). The CDR3 is made up of 15 amino acids. Per germline, CDR1 LGHNA and CDR2 YSLEER. V was pared by 3 bases and J by 6 bases, with 15 bases between. CDR3 bases: TGCGCCAGCAGCCAGAAAGTAGGAGGGGGCAATGAGCAGTTCTTC. Translation gives CASSQKVGGGNEQFF.

The chain recombines TRBV14 with TRBJ2-1; TRBD2 matches at 8 bases. Germline CDR1 reads SGHDN; CDR2 reads FVKESK. V lost 3 bases and J lost 10; bases outside the gene matches: 11. The CDR3 loop spans 15 amino acids. The CDR3 nucleotides read TGTGCCAGCAGCCATCCCGGGACTAGACAATGGGAGCAGTTCTTC. It yields the protein CASSHPGTRQWEQFF.

The chain couples TRBV4-1 to TRBJ2-4, with D tentatively TRBD1 (6 bases). Trimming shortened V by 1 base and J by 0 bases, and 13 bases separated the two germline ends. This CDR3 region has 17 residues. Per the germline V gene, CDR1 is MGHRA and CDR2 is YSYEKL. In DNA form, the CDR3 reads TGCGCCAGCAGCCAAGTAGGGGGTCCGCTAGCCAAAAACATTCAGTACTTC. It specifies CASSQVGGPLAKNIQYF.

The rearrangement uses TRBV11-2 and TRBJ2-7, with 8 positions matching TRBD2. The CDR3 spans 16 residues. V lost 6 bases and J lost 2; bases outside the gene matches: 12. Germline V gene sequence: CDR1 SGHAT, CDR2 FQNNGV. The CDR3 nucleotides are TGTGCCAGCAGGTCCCTGGCGGGAGGAATGCCCTACGAGCAGTACTTC. Its translation is CASRSLAGGMPYEQYF. Drawing the rest from reference TRBV11-2 and TRBJ2-7, the complete variable domain is EAGVAQSPRYKIIEKRQSVAFWCNPISGHATLYWYQQILGQGPKLLIQFQNNGVVDDSQLPKDRFSAERLKGVDSTLKIQPAKLEDSAVYLCASRSLAGGMPYEQYFGPGTRLTVT.